Below, 8 T cell receptor beta chains from the same sample are listed, as sequenced in a study of OX40 agonist ivuxolimab in advanced cancers. This table comes from immunoSEQ multiplex PCR, and its TCRdb copy is limited to in-frame clones, with some not included. This sample has 75,000 to 80,000 clones; more than 65% occur once, and the top ten carry 3.5% to 6%. The specimen was CD4+ or CD8+ T cells sorted from blood, collected in a trial of the OX40 agonist ivuxolimab. The receptors come from an adult with an advanced solid tumor such as melanoma, head and neck, liver or kidney cancer.

In DNA, the CDR3 is TGTGCCAGCAGCCAAGATGGCTGGAAATACGAGCAGTACTTC. Translation: CASSQDGWKYEQYF. The chain is built from TRBV4-2 and TRBJ2-7; D remains unclear. The V end was cut by 0 bases, the J end by 4 bases, with 10 bases between. Germline V gene sequence: CDR1 LGHNA, CDR2 YNFKEQ. This CDR3 has 14 residues.

The chain has TRBV5-6 and TRBJ1-1; no firm D call. The V end lost 4 bases, the J end lost 5 bases, and 15 bases lay between the germline ends. CDR1 and CDR2 from the germline V gene are SGHDT and YYEEEE. This CDR3 is built from 14 residues. The CDR3 DNA reads TGTGCCAGCAGCCCGGCCCAGAGAAAAACTGAAGCTTTCTTT. Translated, it gives CASSPAQRKTEAFF.

This clone is labeled as medium-sized. The V call is TRBV19, the J call TRBJ1-1; perhaps TRBD1 as D (5 bases). Trimming removed 7 bases at V and 4 bases at J, with 13 bases between. The germline V gene has CDR1 LNHDA and CDR2 SQIVND (reference sequence). The CDR3 extends over 13 amino acids. CDR3 residues: CASKARGPTEAFF. The CDR3 DNA sequence: TGTGCCAGTAAGGCGAGGGGCCCCACTGAAGCTTTCTTT.

This chain connects TRBV9 to TRBJ1-1, with 10 bases aligning to TRBD1. The CDR3 sequence is 15 residues long. The germline CDR1 and CDR2 sequences are SGDLS and YYNGEE. V dropped 3 bases and J dropped 4; count of bases not matched to a gene: 6. The CDR3 reads CASSARTGGGTEAFF. The DNA of the CDR3 is TGTGCCAGCAGCGCTAGGACAGGGGGAGGCACTGAAGCTTTCTTT.

This chain links TRBV6-6 with TRBJ1-2; 10 bases are shared with TRBD1. J was trimmed by 3 bases and V by 5 bases; bases with no gene match: 3. The CDR3 has 14 amino acids. Germline-derived CDR1 and CDR2 are MNHNY and SVGAGI (reference sequence). The CDR3 DNA sequence: TGTGCCAGCAGTCACGGACAGGGGGACTATGGCTACACCTTC. It yields the protein CASSHGQGDYGYTF.

The J gene is TRBJ1-5, the V gene TRBV27; TRBD1 aligns across 8 bases. The germline gives CDR1 MNHEY, CDR2 SMNVEV (reference sequence). The CDR3 runs to 15 residues. The ends lost 5 bases at V and 6 bases at J; junction bases unmatched: 9. The CDR3 reads CASSQGAHRSQPQHF. CDR3 bases: TGTGCCAGCAGTCAGGGGGCGCATCGTAGTCAGCCCCAGCATTTT.

This sequence joins TRBV18 and TRBJ1-2, with D perhaps TRBD1 (5 bases). The CDR3 has 15 residues. Germline loops: CDR1 KGHSH, CDR2 LQKENI. Trimming removed 0 bases from V and 6 bases from J, with 14 bases in between. The CDR3 DNA is TGTGCCAGCTCACCACCCCCCCCAGGGCTGAATGGCTACACCTTC. Its translation: CASSPPPPGLNGYTF. Together with reference TRBV18 and TRBJ1-2, the CDR3 gives the full variable domain: NAGVMQNPRHLVRRRGQEARLRCSPMKGHSHVYWYRQLPEEGLKFMVYLQKENIIDESGMPKERFSAEFPKEGPSILRIQQVVRGDSAAYFCASSPPPPGLNGYTFGSGTRLTVV.

V and J are TRBV2 and TRBJ2-1, with 11 bases aligning to TRBD2. Germline trimming cut 6 bases from V and 9 bases from J; bases unmatched to any gene: 4. Germline V gives CDR1 SNHLY, CDR2 FYNNEI. The CDR3 covers 13 residues. This chain's CDR3 is CASRLGLAVEQFF. CDR3 sequence (DNA): TGTGCCAGCAGACTGGGACTAGCGGTTGAGCAGTTCTTC.